This T cell receptor (beta chain) was retrieved from a study of T cells in Graves' hyperthyroidism and ophthalmopathy. As regards this clonotype: No antigen is known for it.

V gave up 6 bases and J gave up 6 bases, with 15 bases separating them. The CDR3 length is 14 residues. From germline, CDR1 is SGHAT and CDR2 FQNNGV. Broader study findings: Ophthalmopathy and stable hyperthyroidism were told apart by a 13 V-J model. Clonotypes that were expanded in thyroid above 0.001 mostly appeared in blood too.

Authors of the study amplified TCR beta CDR3 regions from RNA transcripts. A first-round RT-PCR of the TCR CDR3 used the HTBI primer set. One entry per CDR3 protein, called by TCRdb with MiXCR from the multiplex PCR reads. Among 600,000 to 800,000 distinct CDR3 sequences listed, roughly a third were seen once. It was 8.5 to 10 ml of fresh peripheral blood that supplied the PBMCs. The TCR was taken from a woman aged 40 to 50 with Graves' hyperthyroidism. Sequenced: blood. The chain couples TRBV11-2 to TRBJ1-5; a weak D match, TRBD1 (5 bases). This chain's CDR3 is CASRAPLTVQPQHF. In DNA, the CDR3 is TGTGCCAGCAGAGCCCCGTTGACAGTTCAGCCCCAGCATTTT.